Presented here are 29 T cell receptor beta chains from one specimen sequenced in a study of T cells in Graves' hyperthyroidism and ophthalmopathy. Template material for amplifying TCR beta CDR3 regions consisted of RNA transcripts. In the first-round RT-PCR of the TCR CDR3, the HTBI primer set was used. TCRdb redid the calling of the multiplex PCR reads with MiXCR, one entry per CDR3 protein. The repertoire has roughly 200,000 distinct CDR3 sequences, roughly a sixth of them found once; the top ten carry more than 50%. The sequenced material came from blood. The source is a woman in her fifties or sixties with Graves' hyperthyroidism.

This clonotype was picked up many times. The chain combines TRBV6-5 with TRBJ1-5; no clear D gene. This CDR3 has 13 amino acids. The V gene's germline CDR1 is MNHEY and CDR2 SVGAGI. With 0 bases removed from V and 8 bases from J, the gap between germline ends came to 8 bases. The CDR3 sequence is CASSYSVAEPQHF. DNA for the CDR3: TGTGCCAGCAGTTACTCGGTAGCAGAGCCCCAGCATTTT.

In this sample, this clonotype turned up a few times. The chain combines TRBV13 with TRBJ2-7, with a weak D call TRBD2 (6 bases). Trimming took 0 bases from V and 3 from J, leaving 15 bases between them. CDR1 is PRHDT, CDR2 FYEKMQ, per germline (reference sequence). The CDR3 sequence is 16 residues long. CDR3 region: CASSLGRGIPIYEQYF. In DNA form, the CDR3 reads TGTGCCAGCAGCTTAGGCCGGGGGATTCCCATCTACGAGCAGTACTTC.

In this sample, this clonotype turned up a few times. The chain is built from TRBV30 and TRBJ1-6; D perhaps matches TRBD1 (6 bases). In germline, CDR1 is GTSNPN, CDR2 SVGIG (reference sequence). This CDR3 is 13 amino acids long. V lost 4 bases and J 5 bases, leaving 9 bases between the germline ends. The CDR3 is CAWTGADNSPLHF. CDR3 coding DNA: TGTGCCTGGACAGGGGCCGATAATTCACCCCTCCACTTT. The full variable domain, its missing parts supplied by reference TRBV30 and TRBJ1-6, is SQTIHQWPATLVQPVGSPLSLECTVEGTSNPNLYWYRQAAGRGLQLLFYSVGIGQISSEVPQNLSASRPQDRQFILSSKKLLLSDSGFYLCAWTGADNSPLHFGNGTRLTVT.

This clonotype has at least ten counts. The chain recombines TRBV19 with TRBJ2-3, with TRBD2 as a possible D gene (5 bases). Trimming removed 3 bases from V and 5 bases from J, with 12 bases in between. The germline gives CDR1 LNHDA, CDR2 SQIVND (reference sequence). There are 14 residues in the CDR3. The CDR3 here is CASSMALRGDTQYF. CDR3 nucleotide sequence: TGTGCCAGTAGTATGGCGCTACGGGGAGATACGCAGTATTTT.

The CDR3 region has the DNA TGTGCCAGCAAAAAGGGGGTGGGGTGGACAGATGAGCAGTTCTTC. The encoded protein is CASKKGVGWTDEQFF. This sequence joins TRBV7-9 and TRBJ2-1, with TRBD1 as a possible D gene (6 bases). V lost 7 bases and J lost 8, with 21 bases in between. CDR1 is SEHNR and CDR2 is FQNEAQ in the germline V gene (reference sequence). This CDR3 region has 15 residues.

This clonotype was counted ten times or more. The chain carries TRBV13 and TRBJ1-2; D gene uncertain. V lost 2 bases and J 0 bases, leaving 4 bases between the germline ends. Germline values: CDR1 PRHDT, CDR2 FYEKMQ (reference sequence). The CDR3 totals 13 residues. The CDR3 reads CASSLKPNYGYTF. As DNA, the CDR3 is TGTGCCAGCAGCTTAAAGCCTAACTATGGCTACACCTTC.

This clonotype has at least ten counts. J is TRBJ2-1 and V is TRBV7-9; 7 bases agree with TRBD1. The germline V gene has CDR1 SEHNR and CDR2 FQNEAQ (reference sequence). The CDR3 consists of 12 residues. Trimming took 5 bases from V and 9 from J; bases not matched to a gene: 4. CDR3 DNA sequence: TGTGCCAGCAGCCCCTCAGGGGGTGAGCAGTTCTTC. It is translated as CASSPSGGEQFF.

V is TRBV3-1 and J is TRBJ2-1; 11 bases match TRBD2. J gave up 1 base and V 5 bases, and 4 bases lay outside the gene matches. The V gene's germline CDR1 is LGHDT and CDR2 YNNKEL (reference sequence). CDR3 length: 16 residues. CDR3 sequence reads: CASSYTSGRSYNEQFF. The CDR3 DNA sequence: TGTGCCAGCAGCTACACTAGCGGGAGATCCTACAATGAGCAGTTCTTC.

This chain links TRBV9 with TRBJ2-1, with D hard to call. The germline CDR1 and CDR2 sequences are SGDLS and YYNGEE. V was pared by 0 bases and J by 4 bases, with 8 bases between. The CDR3 consists of 14 residues. CDR3: CASSVEDRYNEQFF. In nucleotides, the CDR3 is TGTGCCAGCAGCGTAGAGGACCGATACAATGAGCAGTTCTTC.

With respect to this clonotype: This sequence may be a read error, since a much larger clone differs from it by one base. The V gene is TRBV3-1, the J gene TRBJ2-7, with D perhaps being TRBD1 or TRBD2 (6 bases each). The CDR3 loop spans 13 amino acids. Germline CDR1 and CDR2: LGHDT and YNNKEL (reference sequence). The CDR3 DNA follows: TGTGCCAGCGGCCAAGAGGGGGGCTACGAGCAGTACTTC. Its protein product is CASGQEGGYEQYF.

The chain links TRBV14 to TRBJ2-7; no definite D call. The CDR3 consists of 12 residues. Per the germline V gene, CDR1 is SGHDN and CDR2 is FVKESK. V was cut by 1 base and J by 6 bases, with 7 bases left in between. The CDR3 is CASSQVGFEQYF. Here the CDR3 DNA reads TGTGCCAGCAGCCAAGTAGGGTTCGAGCAGTACTTC.

The sample holds a few counts of this clonotype. Written as DNA, the CDR3 is TGTGCCAGCAGTGAAGCCCCGACCAGGGAGCATGGCTACACCTTC. This gives the protein CASSEAPTREHGYTF. V usage is TRBV6-1 and J usage is TRBJ1-2, with D tentatively TRBD1 (5 bases). Germline assignment: CDR1 MNHNS and CDR2 SASEGT. This CDR3 region has 15 residues. V gave up 0 bases and J gave up 6 bases, with 14 bases separating them.

This clonotype came up a few times. A read error may be the cause here, since a much bigger clone is one base away. Given the absence of the conserved phenylalanine or tryptophan at the CDR3 end, a read error is likely. The CDR3 DNA reads TGTGCCAGCAGCTCCCGTGGGACATATAGCTCCTACGAGCAGTACCTC. Amino acids: CASSSRGTYSSYEQYL. The chain combines TRBV7-2 with TRBJ2-7, with a possible D match to TRBD1 (6 bases). The CDR3 has 16 amino acids. Germline CDR1 reads SGHTA; CDR2 reads FQGNSA. Trimming shortened V by 4 bases and J by 0 bases, and 16 bases separated the two germline ends.

In its sample, this clonotype was seen many times. This rearrangement joins TRBV3-1 to TRBJ2-3; tentative D call: TRBD1 (5 bases). Germline V gene lookup returns CDR1 LGHDT and CDR2 YNNKEL (reference sequence). The CDR3 length is 13 residues. V gave up 2 bases and J gave up 6 bases, with 9 bases separating them. CDR3 in DNA: TGTGCCAGCAGCCAAAGGGGCCATGATACGCAGTATTTT. Its translation: CASSQRGHDTQYF.

This clonotype has at least ten counts. The chain joins TRBV7-2 to TRBJ2-3, with 13 bases identical to TRBD2. The CDR3 consists of 18 residues. The germline CDR1 and CDR2 sequences are SGHTA and FQGNSA. V dropped 1 base and J dropped 3; count of bases not matched to a gene: 7. CDR3 loop: CASSLVRLGLAGTDTQYF. The CDR3 bases are TGTGCCAGCAGCTTAGTGAGGTTGGGACTAGCGGGAACAGATACGCAGTATTTT.

This clonotype was picked up a small number of times. The chain uses TRBV5-1 and TRBJ1-5; D unclear. The germline V and J ends were trimmed by 4 bases and 7 bases, with 15 bases remaining between them. Germline CDR1 reads SGHRS; CDR2 reads YFSETQ. The CDR3 covers 14 residues. The CDR3 sequence: CASSPSAGGQPQHF. The CDR3 bases are TGCGCCAGCAGCCCATCGGCCGGCGGGCAGCCCCAGCATTTT.

V is TRBV29-1 and J is TRBJ1-2, with D unclear. CDR3 length: 12 residues. Trimming took off 3 bases at V and 6 bases at J, with 11 bases between the two ends. Germline V gene data show CDR1 as SQVTM and CDR2 as ANQGSEA. The CDR3 nucleotides are TGCAGCGTTGAGGCCTATGAGCATGGCTACACCTTC. Its protein product is CSVEAYEHGYTF.

This clonotype was picked up a small number of times. The chain is built from TRBV19 and TRBJ1-4; D is uncertain. Trimming left V 6 bases short and J 0 bases short, with 8 bases between. Germline values: CDR1 LNHDA, CDR2 SQIVND (reference sequence). This CDR3 comprises 14 residues. CDR3 coding DNA: TGTGCCAGTAGGTGGGCAGCAACTAATGAAAAACTGTTTTTT. It is translated as CASRWAATNEKLFF.

This clonotype was counted between two and nine times. The rearrangement links TRBV7-8 to TRBJ1-4; D is undetermined. CDR1 is SGHVS and CDR2 is FQNEAQ in the germline V gene. The V gene lost 2 bases and the J gene lost 13 bases, with 14 bases spanning the gap. The CDR3 totals 13 residues. The chain's CDR3 is CASSLLADRPLFF. In nucleotides, the CDR3 is TGTGCCAGCAGCTTACTGGCGGACCGACCACTGTTTTTT.

This chain joins TRBV3-1 and TRBJ2-5, with D perhaps being TRBD1 or TRBD2 (5 bases each). CDR3 length equals 16 residues. The V gene's germline CDR1 is LGHDT and CDR2 YNNKEL (reference sequence). V was trimmed by 4 bases and J by 4 bases, leaving 19 bases between them. CDR3 coding DNA: TGTGCCAGCAGCCGTTTCGGGACCTTACTCCGAGAGACCCAGTACTTC. This encodes CASSRFGTLLRETQYF.

V and J are TRBV6-1 and TRBJ1-2; D is ambiguous. The CDR3 covers 13 residues. V dropped 5 bases and J dropped 4 bases, with 11 bases sitting between them. CDR1 and CDR2 (germline): MNHNS, SASEGT. CDR3 in DNA: TGTGCCAGCAGTTGGGGAGCAGCCTATGGCTACACCTTC. It encodes CASSWGAAYGYTF.

This clonotype has a handful of counts. V and J are TRBV12-3 or TRBV12-4 and TRBJ2-6, with 11 bases that match TRBD1. The J segment lost 2 bases and the V segment lost 5 bases, leaving 14 bases of the junction unmatched. The CDR3 runs 20 residues. The CDR3 here is CASSPRGAPGQGAGANVLTF. CDR3 nucleotide sequence: TGTGCCAGCAGTCCGCGGGGCGCCCCGGGACAGGGGGCTGGGGCCAACGTCCTGACTTTC.

The rearrangement links TRBV12-3 or TRBV12-4 to TRBJ2-7; 12 bases are shared with TRBD1. V shed 3 bases and J 6 bases; nucleotides not matched to a gene: 9. This CDR3 is 16 amino acids long. CDR3 nucleotides: TGTGCCAGCAGTTTTATGGGACAGGGGGCAACGAGCGAGCAGTACTTC. Translating it yields CASSFMGQGATSEQYF.

This chain joins TRBV12-3 or TRBV12-4 and TRBJ2-3; 7 bases are a match to TRBD2. The CDR3 spans 15 residues. The V gene end was trimmed by 6 bases and the J gene end by 2 bases; junction bases not matched to a gene: 8. The CDR3 region has the DNA TGTGCCAGCAGCCCTTGGCGGGAGTTCACAGATACGCAGTATTTT. It encodes CASSPWREFTDTQYF.

In the case of this clonotype: Germline is not matched at one junction end, which may reflect a read error. The CDR3 reads CASSPPPRENSYNEQFF. DNA for the CDR3: TGTGCCAGCAGCCCACCTCCGCGGGAGAACTCCTACAATGAACAGTTCTTC. This chain joins TRBV7-6 and TRBJ2-1; 7 bases map to TRBD2. Germline lookup yields CDR1 SGHVS and CDR2 FNYEAQ. The CDR3 spans 17 residues.

This clonotype was counted many times. This chain links TRBV11-2 with TRBJ2-1; TRBD2 matches 10 bases. The CDR3 spans 16 residues. CDR1 is SGHAT and CDR2 is FQNNGV in the germline V gene. V gave up 2 bases and J gave up 4 bases; unmatched junction bases: 5. CDR3 residues: CASSLRASGRYNEQFF. CDR3 DNA: TGTGCCAGCAGCTTAAGAGCTAGCGGGAGATACAATGAGCAGTTCTTC.

This clonotype was seen ten or more times. Just one base apart from a much larger clone, this may be a read error. The chain carries TRBV7-2 and TRBJ2-3; TRBD2 matches at 8 bases. V shed 2 bases and J 8 bases; nucleotides not matched to a gene: 12. The germline CDR1 and CDR2 sequences are SGHTA and FQGNSA. This CDR3 has 16 residues. CDR3 residues: CASSLHSGKDSGTQYF. CDR3 nucleotide sequence: TGTGCCAGCAGCTTACATAGCGGGAAGGATTCTGGTACGCAGTATTTT.

The chain couples TRBV2 to TRBJ1-1; D is possibly TRBD1 (5 bases). Trimming cost V 10 bases and J 0 bases, with 18 bases left between them. This CDR3 region has 15 residues. Germline CDR1 and CDR2: SNHLY and FYNNEI. CDR3 sequence: CAISGGGTMNTEAFF. As DNA, the CDR3 is TGTGCCATCTCGGGTGGGGGAACCATGAACACTGAAGCTTTCTTT.

This clonotype was seen ten or more times. The chain recombines TRBV28 with TRBJ1-6, with D perhaps TRBD1 (6 bases). Germline CDR1 is MDHEN and CDR2 is SYDVKM. This CDR3 is 13 amino acids long. The germline V and J ends were trimmed by 3 bases and 11 bases, with 11 bases remaining between them. CDR3 sequence reads: CASSFNRETPLHF. The CDR3 DNA follows: TGTGCCAGCAGTTTCAACAGGGAGACACCCCTCCACTTT.